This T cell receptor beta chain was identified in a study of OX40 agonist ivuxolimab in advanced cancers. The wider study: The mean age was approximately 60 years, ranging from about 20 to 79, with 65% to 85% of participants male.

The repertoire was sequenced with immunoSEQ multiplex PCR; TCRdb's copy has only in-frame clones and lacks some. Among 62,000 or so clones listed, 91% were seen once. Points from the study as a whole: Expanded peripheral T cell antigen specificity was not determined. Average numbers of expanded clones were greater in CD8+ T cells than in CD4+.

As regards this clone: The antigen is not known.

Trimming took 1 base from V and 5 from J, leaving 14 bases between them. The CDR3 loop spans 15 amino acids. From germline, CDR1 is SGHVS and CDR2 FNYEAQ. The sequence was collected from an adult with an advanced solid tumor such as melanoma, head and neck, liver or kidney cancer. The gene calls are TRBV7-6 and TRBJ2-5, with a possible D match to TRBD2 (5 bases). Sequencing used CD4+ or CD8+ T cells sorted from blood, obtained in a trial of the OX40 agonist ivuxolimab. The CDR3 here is CASSLGSGRRETQYF. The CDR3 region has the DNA TGTGCCAGCAGCTTAGGTTCGGGTCGGAGGGAGACCCAGTACTTC.